These 23 T cell receptor beta chains were all obtained from the same sample, sequenced in a study of Tregs in tolerant kidney transplant recipients. Related graft donors supplied nonmyeloablative bone marrow transplants, and mixed chimerism was transient. Repertoires were generated with immunoSEQ multiplex PCR, while TCRdb's copy carries only in-frame clones and drops some. This table lists about 15,000 clones. The source material was CD4+ T cells from blood (PBMCs), sampled 12 months after the transplant. The receptors originated from a human patient who received a combined kidney and bone marrow transplant. Some T cells may have originated in the graft donor.

Details on this clone: The read gets to within 3 residues of the CDR3 end, and the germline J gene fills in the rest. The chain joins TRBV10-3 to TRBJ1-6; 7 bases line up with TRBD1. The V segment lost 8 bases and the J segment 5 bases; nucleotides outside the gene matches: 3. The CDR3 loop spans 13 amino acids. Germline loops: CDR1 ENHRY, CDR2 SYGVKD. Incomplete CDR3 DNA: TGTGCCATCCGGGACAGCCATAATTCACCC. Protein sequence: CAIRDSHNSP. The entire CDR3 reads CAIRDSHNSPLHF.

A note on this clone: From the germline J gene comes the end of the CDR3, since the read stops 3 residues before it. This chain connects TRBV10-1 to TRBJ1-4; D gene ambiguous. The CDR3 is made up of 13 amino acids. Trimming pared 3 bases from V and 4 bases from J, leaving 6 bases between. Germline V gene lookup returns CDR1 WNHNN and CDR2 SYGVQD (reference sequence). This chain's CDR3 is CASSEKVNEKLFF. The CDR3 DNA, read in part, is TGCGCCAGCAGTGAAAAGGTTAATGAAAAA.

In the case of this clone: The read terminates 3 residues ahead of where the CDR3 ends, so the germline J gene completes it. V usage is TRBV29-1 and J usage is TRBJ2-1; 9 nucleotides match TRBD2. J gave up 7 bases and V 4 bases, and 8 bases lay outside the gene matches. Looked up from germline, CDR1 is SQVTM and CDR2 is ANQGSEA. This CDR3 is built from 14 residues. CDR3 in amino acids: CSVASRGRANEQFF. CDR3 DNA (partial): TGCAGCGTTGCATCCCGCGGGAGGGCTAATGAG.

Points on this clone: Read sequence stops 3 residues before the CDR3 end, and the germline J gene provides the missing end. The genes are TRBV5-1 and TRBJ2-5; D perhaps matches TRBD1 (6 bases). Trimming removed 0 bases from V and 2 bases from J, with 14 bases in between. The CDR3 is 16 amino acids. Germline V gene lookup returns CDR1 SGHRS and CDR2 YFSETQ. Partial CDR3 DNA: TGCGCCAGCAGCTTGGAGGGACACGGGTTACAAGAGACC. It yields the protein CASSLEGHGLQET. The complete CDR3 sequence is CASSLEGHGLQETQYF.

In terms of frequency, this clone is medium-sized (0.01 to 0.1%). The sequence runs out 3 residues before the end of the CDR3; the remainder is reconstructed from the germline J gene. The chain combines TRBV6-2 or TRBV6-3 with TRBJ2-2; no clear D. This CDR3 is 13 amino acids long. The V gene's germline CDR1 is MNHEY and CDR2 SVGEGT. The V end lost 3 bases, the J end lost 5 bases, and 7 bases lay between the germline ends. The CDR3 DNA, read in part, is TGTGCCAGCAGTTATTCCGTAACCGGGGAG. Amino acid sequence: CASSYSVTGE. The complete CDR3 protein is CASSYSVTGELFF.

A remark on this clone: Read sequence stops 3 residues before the CDR3 end, and the germline J gene provides the missing end. The V gene is TRBV20-1, the J gene TRBJ1-2; 7 bases match TRBD1. The CDR3 consists of 13 residues. Germline CDR1 and CDR2: DFQATT and SNEGSKA (reference sequence). The junction had 11 bases not matched to a gene; V was cut back by 6 bases and J by 7 bases. CDR3: CSAQLRGLGGYTF. The sequenced CDR3 bases are TGCAGTGCGCAATTAAGGGGGCTTGGTGGC.

Concerning this clone: The read stops 3 residues short of the end of the CDR3; the missing end is completed from the germline J gene. V and J are TRBV5-1 and TRBJ2-1; D perhaps matches TRBD2 (6 bases). Trimming left V 0 bases short and J 3 bases short, with 10 bases between. This CDR3 comprises 15 residues. In germline, CDR1 is SGHRS, CDR2 YFSETQ. CDR3 amino acids: CASSLEAGYYNEQFF. CDR3 DNA (partial): TGCGCCAGCAGCTTGGAAGCGGGCTACTACAATGAG.

Comments on this clone: The CDR3 extends 3 residues past the end of the read, so its final part is completed from the germline J gene. The chain combines TRBV4-2 with TRBJ2-2; 9 positions agree with TRBD2. CDR1 and CDR2 from the germline V gene are LGHNA and YNFKEQ. J gave up 6 bases and V 1 base, and 6 bases lay outside the gene matches. This CDR3 has 16 residues. The covered CDR3 bases are TGTGCCAGCAGCCAAGTCCGAGCGGGAGGCTCCGGGGAG. Protein product: CASSQVRAGGSGE. The CDR3 in full is CASSQVRAGGSGELFF.

On this clone: The missing CDR3 end, 3 residues past where the read stops, is filled in from the germline J gene. The genes are TRBV6-1 and TRBJ2-7; 13 bases are a match to TRBD2. CDR3 length: 19 residues. V shed 1 base, J shed 1 base, and the junction held 10 bases outside the gene matches. Germline CDR1 MNHNS, CDR2 SASEGT. The CDR3 bases that were read are TGTGCCAGCAGTGAAGAATCGAACGGGGGACTAGCGGGATCCTACGAG. Protein sequence: CASSEESNGGLAGSYE. The whole CDR3 sequence is CASSEESNGGLAGSYEQYF.

Turning to this clone: The CDR3 is cut off 3 residues early in the read; its end comes from the germline J gene. The rearrangement uses TRBV19 and TRBJ2-6; unclear D gene. The length of the CDR3 is 14 residues. V was trimmed by 3 bases and J by 2 bases, leaving 5 bases between them. Germline V gives CDR1 LNHDA, CDR2 SQIVND (reference sequence). CDR3 sequence reads: CASSITPGANVLTF. The sequenced part of the CDR3 DNA is TGTGCCAGTAGTATCACTCCTGGGGCCAACGTC.

The CDR3 DNA, read in part, is TGTGCCAGCAGTGGCCCTACAGGGCCTAAGGGGGAA. Its protein product is CASSGPTGPKGE. The CDR3 reads in full as CASSGPTGPKGEAFF. This chain joins TRBV2 and TRBJ1-1; a weak D match, TRBD1 (6 bases). The read terminates 3 residues ahead of where the CDR3 ends, so the germline J gene completes it. The germline CDR1 and CDR2 sequences are SNHLY and FYNNEI. The CDR3 is 15 amino acids. Together with reference TRBV2 and TRBJ1-1, the CDR3 gives the full variable domain: EPEVTQTPSHQVTQMGQEVILRCVPISNHLYFYWYRQILGQKVEFLVSFYNNEISEKSEIFDDQFSVERPDGSNFTLKIRSTKLEDSAMYFCASSGPTGPKGEAFFGQGTRLTVV.

Points on this clone: The read finishes 3 residues shy of the CDR3 end, and the germline J gene is used to complete it. This chain joins TRBV30 and TRBJ2-1, with D tentatively TRBD1 (6 bases). The CDR3 sequence is 14 residues long. Trimming pared 4 bases from V and 4 bases from J, leaving 14 bases between. CDR1 is GTSNPN, CDR2 SVGIG, per germline (reference sequence). The CDR3 bases that were read are TGTGCCTGGACAGGGGCACTAAGGTACAATGAG. Its translation: CAWTGALRYNE. In full, the CDR3 is CAWTGALRYNEQFF.

As regards this clone: The read comes to an end 3 residues before the CDR3 does, leaving the germline J gene to fill in the end. The chain employs TRBV5-1 and TRBJ2-7, with 10 bases identical to TRBD1. The trim removed 7 bases at V and 5 bases at J, leaving 3 bases unmatched. CDR3 length equals 12 residues. CDR1 is SGHRS and CDR2 is YFSETQ in the germline V gene. The DNA read from the CDR3 is TGCGCCAGCGGGACAGGGGCCGACGAG. Amino acid sequence: CASGTGADE. The whole CDR3 protein is CASGTGADEQYF.

In regard to this clone: The CDR3 end lies 3 residues beyond the end of the read and is filled in from the germline J gene. The rearrangement links TRBV5-4 to TRBJ1-4; D might be TRBD1 (6 bases). The CDR3 length is 14 residues. Germline-derived CDR1 and CDR2 are SGHNT and YYREEE (reference sequence). V lost 3 bases, J lost 4 bases, and 10 bases lay in between. Incomplete CDR3 DNA: TGTGCCAGCAGCTCGGGACAAGATAATGAAAAA. This sequence encodes CASSSGQDNEK. The full CDR3 reads CASSSGQDNEKLFF.

With respect to this clone: The read ends 3 residues shy of where the CDR3 ends; the end is completed using the germline J gene. V is TRBV27 and J is TRBJ1-1; D remains ambiguous. This CDR3 region has 17 residues. Per the germline V gene, CDR1 is MNHEY and CDR2 is SMNVEV (reference sequence). V lost 7 bases to trimming and J lost 1 base, with 22 bases between them. Here the CDR3 reads CASNTLGRAVTNTEAFF. CDR3 bases read: TGTGCCAGCAATACCTTGGGTAGGGCAGTGACGAACACTGAA.

With respect to this clone: The read falls 3 residues short of the CDR3 end, and the missing part is taken from the germline J gene. This rearrangement joins TRBV5-4 to TRBJ2-3, with D possibly being TRBD1 (6 bases). With 3 bases removed from V and 3 bases from J, the gap between germline ends came to 14 bases. This CDR3 region has 15 residues. Germline V gene lookup returns CDR1 SGHNT and CDR2 YYREEE (reference sequence). The DNA read from the CDR3 is TGTGCCAGCAGCTCGCAACAGGGCCGAACAGATACG. Translated, it gives CASSSQQGRTDT. In full, the CDR3 is CASSSQQGRTDTQYF.

Concerning this clone: At one end, the junction sequence differs from germline, possibly due to a read error. Read data end 3 residues before the CDR3 end; the end is taken from the germline J gene. This chain connects TRBV7-7 to TRBJ2-3, with D maybe TRBD1 (6 bases). CDR3 size: 16 residues. Germline V lookup: CDR1 SSHAT, CDR2 FNYEAQ (reference sequence). The CDR3 sequence is CASSPGATKSTDTQYF. The CDR3 bases that were read are TGTGCTAGCAGCCCAGGGGCCACCAAAAGCACAGATACG.

Of note for this clone: The CDR3 is cut off 3 residues early in the read; its end comes from the germline J gene. The sample contains more than one DNA sequence encoding this CDR3. The gene calls are TRBV7-6 and TRBJ2-2, with D tentatively TRBD1 (6 bases). The CDR3 sequence is 16 residues long. CDR1 is SGHVS and CDR2 is FNYEAQ in the germline V gene. V lost 2 bases and J lost 1, with 11 bases in between. The chain's CDR3 is CASSLRGRGNTGELFF. The DNA read from the CDR3 is TGTGCCAGCAGCTTACGGGGCAGGGGGAACACCGGGGAG.

Concerning this clone: With the read ending 3 residues before the CDR3 end, the germline J gene is used to fill in that end. The chain combines TRBV19 with TRBJ1-4, with TRBD1 as a possible D gene (6 bases). This CDR3 has 15 residues. V was cut by 5 bases and J by 5 bases, with 15 bases left in between. CDR1 is LNHDA, CDR2 SQIVND, per germline (reference sequence). Partial CDR3 DNA: TGTGCCAGTAGTGGGCCGGACAGCAGAAATGAAAAA. This sequence encodes CASSGPDSRNEK. The CDR3 in its entirety is CASSGPDSRNEKLFF.

CDR3 amino acids: CASFAGTEEKLFF. Incomplete CDR3 DNA: TGTGCCAGCTTTGCCGGGACAGAAGAAAAA. The chain carries TRBV18 and TRBJ1-4, with 7 nucleotides matching TRBD1. The sequence runs out 3 residues before the end of the CDR3; the remainder is reconstructed from the germline J gene. Germline V gives CDR1 KGHSH, CDR2 LQKENI. The CDR3 spans 13 residues. With 7 bases clipped from V and 8 bases from J, the junction kept 7 bases outside the gene matches.

A note on this clone: The read terminates 3 residues ahead of where the CDR3 ends, so the germline J gene completes it. This rearrangement joins TRBV28 to TRBJ2-7, with D maybe TRBD2 (6 bases). The CDR3 extends over 16 amino acids. Trimming removed 2 bases from V and 5 bases from J, with 19 bases in between. Per germline, CDR1 MDHEN and CDR2 SYDVKM. CDR3 DNA, as far as it was read: TGTGCCAGCAGTTTAACCCCTCAACTAGCTCGGGACGAG. Protein product: CASSLTPQLARDE. The complete CDR3 protein is CASSLTPQLARDEQYF.

As concerns this clone: The CDR3 is cut off 3 residues early in the read; its end comes from the germline J gene. This chain links TRBV20-1 with TRBJ2-5; possible D gene TRBD1, 6 bases. V was pared by 2 bases and J by 4 bases, with 17 bases between. CDR3 size: 15 residues. Germline assignment: CDR1 DFQATT and CDR2 SNEGSKA (reference sequence). The CDR3 loop reads CSARTHTGLGETQYF. The CDR3 DNA, read in part, is TGCAGTGCTAGAACCCATACAGGGTTGGGAGAGACC.

Regarding this clone: The read ends 3 residues before the CDR3 terminus; that terminus is restored from the germline J gene. The genes are TRBV18 and TRBJ1-3; no clear D. The CDR3 length is 14 residues. Germline CDR1 KGHSH, CDR2 LQKENI. V was cut by 2 bases and J by 0 bases, with 5 bases left in between. The covered CDR3 bases are TGTGCCAGCTCACCAGACAACTCTGGAAACACC. Translated, it gives CASSPDNSGNT. The entire CDR3 reads CASSPDNSGNTIYF.